The 18 T cell receptor beta chains reported below all come from one sample, sequenced in a study of regulatory and conventional T cells in RAG deficiency. Conventional CD4+ T cells were sorted from blood as CD25-low CD127-high cells. Assay: immunoSEQ multiplex PCR; the TCRdb copy retains only in-frame clones and omits some. The table has under 45,000 clones, roughly 76% seen once; the top ten hold 3% to 3.5%. These data also formed part of another study, on regulatory T cells. That report notes: The primer mix had 52 TRBV and 13 TRBJ primers.

The sample consisted of CD4+ effector T cells sorted from blood. Every receptor here comes from a human donor in good health.

V and J are TRBV5-1 and TRBJ1-5; D is unresolved. Germline V gene lookup returns CDR1 SGHRS and CDR2 YFSETQ. This CDR3 has 15 residues. Trimming took 2 bases from V and 2 from J, leaving 11 bases between them. CDR3 DNA: TGCGCCAGCAGCTTTGGAGAGCTGGGCAATCAGCCCCAGCATTTT. This translates into CASSFGELGNQPQHF.

The genes are TRBV13 and TRBJ1-1; 8 nucleotides align to TRBD1. Trimming cost V 3 bases and J 1 base; bases outside gene matches: 4. The CDR3 consists of 15 residues. Germline-derived CDR1 and CDR2 are PRHDT and FYEKMQ (reference sequence). The CDR3 nucleotides read TGTGCCAGCAGCTTCCTGGACAGGGAGAACACTGAAGCTTTCTTT. This gives the protein CASSFLDRENTEAFF.

V and J are TRBV5-1 and TRBJ1-2; 9 bases fit TRBD1. J was trimmed by 5 bases and V by 4 bases; bases with no gene match: 9. CDR1 and CDR2 (germline): SGHRS, YFSETQ. The CDR3 is 15 amino acids. CDR3 loop: CASSARTGVRYGYTF. The CDR3 DNA is TGCGCCAGCAGCGCTCGGACAGGGGTTAGGTATGGCTACACCTTC. The complete variable domain, with remaining parts taken from reference TRBV5-1 and TRBJ1-2, reads KAGVTQTPRYLIKTRGQQVTLSCSPISGHRSVSWYQQTPGQGLQFLFEYFSETQRNKGNFPGRFSGRQFSNSRSEMNVSTLELGDSALYLCASSARTGVRYGYTFGSGTRLTVV.

This chain connects TRBV18 to TRBJ2-3; D is possibly TRBD2 (5 bases). V shed 3 bases and J shed 2 bases, with 12 bases lying between them. The CDR3 has 15 amino acids. CDR1 KGHSH and CDR2 LQKENI come from the germline V gene. The CDR3 nucleotides are TGTGCCAGCTCACCGGTCGCTAGCTCCACAGATACGCAGTATTTT. This translates into CASSPVASSTDTQYF.

The genes are TRBV5-1 and TRBJ2-7; the D gene is possibly TRBD1 (5 bases). The CDR3 length is 13 residues. V lost 2 bases, J lost 4 bases, and 10 bases lay in between. From germline, CDR1 is SGHRS and CDR2 YFSETQ. The CDR3 reads CASSFAGSYEQYF. The CDR3 DNA reads TGCGCCAGCAGCTTCGCAGGGTCTTACGAGCAGTACTTC.

A few counts support this clone. For the CDR3, the DNA is TGTGCCAGCAGTGAATTGGGTTACGAGCAGTACTTC. Its translation: CASSELGYEQYF. This chain links TRBV6-1 with TRBJ2-7, with unresolved D. The V and J ends lost 2 bases and 4 bases respectively, with 6 bases between them. This CDR3 comprises 12 residues. Germline-derived CDR1 and CDR2 are MNHNS and SASEGT.

The CDR3 DNA is TGCGCCAGCTCTATCGGCACCGAATACTTGGAGCAGTACTTC. Protein: CASSIGTEYLEQYF. The chain combines TRBV5-1 with TRBJ2-7; D uncertain. The CDR3 runs to 14 residues. Deletions cut 7 bases from V and 7 bases from J, with 21 bases between. Germline CDR1 and CDR2: SGHRS and YFSETQ.

The V call is TRBV5-4, the J call TRBJ1-1, with unresolved D. The CDR3 runs 15 residues. Germline CDR1 reads SGHNT; CDR2 reads YYREEE (reference sequence). V was pared by 4 bases and J by 1 base, with 14 bases between. The CDR3 protein is CASSPTQTANTEAFF. CDR3 in DNA: TGTGCCAGCAGCCCTACACAGACGGCGAACACTGAAGCTTTCTTT.

The rearrangement joins TRBV27 to TRBJ1-4; 7 positions match TRBD1. The CDR3 has 16 amino acids. V shed 5 bases, J shed 8 bases, and the junction held 14 bases outside the gene matches. Germline values: CDR1 MNHEY, CDR2 SMNVEV (reference sequence). As DNA, the CDR3 is TGTGCCAGCAGTCGTAGGATCAGGGGGTTTGGCGAAAAACTGTTTTTT. Translated, it gives CASSRRIRGFGEKLFF.

V gene TRBV4-2 combines with J gene TRBJ2-7; 8 bases are a match to TRBD1. V shed 0 bases, J shed 4 bases, and the junction held 5 bases outside the gene matches. Germline CDR1 and CDR2: LGHNA and YNFKEQ. There are 15 residues in the CDR3. The CDR3 spells CASSQDRQGAYEQYF. The CDR3 nucleotides read TGTGCCAGCAGCCAAGATCGCCAGGGGGCGTACGAGCAGTACTTC.

This clone was picked up a small number of times. The chain has TRBV19 and TRBJ1-3, with D possibly matching TRBD1 (6 bases). CDR3 length: 12 amino acids. Trimming shortened V by 5 bases and J by 15 bases, and 17 bases separated the two germline ends. CDR1 is LNHDA, CDR2 SQIVND, per germline (reference sequence). As DNA, the CDR3 is TGTGCCAGTAGTCCCGGACAGCTAAGTAAATATTTT. This gives the protein CASSPGQLSKYF.

This sequence joins TRBV5-3 and TRBJ1-4; D is unclear. TRBV5-3 is noted as an ORF with a role that remains uncertain. CDR3 length equals 15 residues. Trimming cost V 4 bases and J 8 bases, with 18 bases left between them. The CDR3: CARSTGDLRWEKLFF. CDR3 nucleotide sequence: TGTGCCAGAAGCACCGGGGATCTGAGGTGGGAAAAACTGTTTTTT.

The DNA for the CDR3 is TGTGCCAGCAGCGTGAACGATTCACCCCTCCACTTT. It codes for CASSVNDSPLHF. The chain carries TRBV9 and TRBJ1-6; D is unclear. From germline, CDR1 is SGDLS and CDR2 YYNGEE. V lost 2 bases and J 8 bases, leaving 5 bases between the germline ends. The CDR3 covers 12 residues.

The chain joins TRBV18 to TRBJ2-3, with a possible D match to TRBD2 (6 bases). This CDR3 is built from 15 residues. Germline V gene data show CDR1 as KGHSH and CDR2 as LQKENI. Trimming pared 4 bases from V and 5 bases from J, leaving 16 bases between. The CDR3 DNA reads as TGTGCCAGCTCACGGCCGGGAGCTGACCAAGATACGCAGTATTTT. Protein sequence: CASSRPGADQDTQYF.

The rearrangement joins TRBV7-8 to TRBJ2-5, with D unresolved. V lost 5 bases to trimming and J lost 4 bases, with 14 bases between them. CDR3 size: 14 residues. CDR1 and CDR2 from the germline V gene are SGHVS and FQNEAQ. CDR3 loop: CASSVVAAVETQYF. DNA of the CDR3: TGTGCCAGCAGCGTGGTCGCGGCGGTAGAGACCCAGTACTTC.

This clone was recorded only once. This rearrangement joins TRBV7-3 to TRBJ2-3; D uncertain. Germline CDR1 is SGHTA and CDR2 is FQGTGA. V was trimmed by 3 bases and J by 4 bases, leaving 8 bases between them. The CDR3 is 13 amino acids. The CDR3 coding sequence is TGTGCCAGCAGCTTTACCTATTCAGATACGCAGTATTTT. Its translation is CASSFTYSDTQYF.

The rearrangement uses TRBV7-3 and TRBJ2-2, with D perhaps TRBD1 (6 bases). From germline, CDR1 is SGHTA and CDR2 FQGTGA. The CDR3 totals 16 residues. V shed 3 bases and J shed 2 bases, with 13 bases lying between them. CDR3 in DNA: TGTGCCAGCAGCTTGCAGGGGCGAAAAAACACCGGGGAGCTGTTTTTT. This codes for CASSLQGRKNTGELFF.

The rearrangement uses TRBV6-1 and TRBJ1-3; TRBD1 is a possible D gene (5 bases). CDR3 length: 14 amino acids. Deletions cut 6 bases from V and 1 base from J, with 10 bases between. Per germline, CDR1 MNHNS and CDR2 SASEGT. CDR3 residues: CASSGTPSGNTIYF. The CDR3 region has the DNA TGTGCCAGCAGCGGGACCCCGTCTGGAAACACCATATATTTT.